The 9 T cell receptor beta chains below all came from one sample that was sequenced in a study of cytomegalovirus exposure and HLA in healthy donors (dated by TCRdb to the late 2010s). The library relied on the immunoSEQ multiplex PCR assay. A mixture of 60 forward primers for TCR Vbeta segments and 13 reverse primers for TCR Jbeta segments was used in the multiplex PCR. TCRdb took over this immuneACCESS table, retaining in-frame rearrangements with V and J assigned. Such tables are incomplete; in checked studies, under half of the missing clones stem from an unresolved V gene, and the remainder is unexplained. Across this sample there are roughly 190,000 clones, with around 88% seen only once. 1.5% to 2% of the sample rests with the top ten. The sequenced material came from PBMCs. Every receptor here comes from a man in his forties or fifties in good health and CMV-seropositive.

The DNA for the CDR3 is TGTGCCAGTAGTATAGGAGGGGGTGGCGAGCAGTACTTC. Translation gives CASSIGGGGEQYF. The chain joins TRBV19 to TRBJ2-7; possible D gene TRBD1, 6 bases. The CDR3 runs 13 residues. Germline V gives CDR1 LNHDA, CDR2 SQIVND (reference sequence). V gave up 1 base and J gave up 6 bases, with 10 bases separating them.

Note on this clone: Within the sample, other DNA sequences also encode this same CDR3. The chain combines TRBV5-1 with TRBJ2-1, with 8 bases that match TRBD1. J gave up 4 bases and V 1 base, and 1 base lay outside the gene matches. This CDR3 has 14 amino acids. Germline CDR1 SGHRS, CDR2 YFSETQ. CDR3 DNA sequence: TGCGCCAGCAGCTTGACAGGGGGGTACAATGAGCAGTTCTTC. It codes for CASSLTGGYNEQFF. The full variable domain, in which reference TRBV5-1 and TRBJ2-1 provide the parts outside the CDR3, is KAGVTQTPRYLIKTRGQQVTLSCSPISGHRSVSWYQQTPGQGLQFLFEYFSETQRNKGNFPGRFSGRQFSNSRSEMNVSTLELGDSALYLCASSLTGGYNEQFFGPGTRLTVL.

The chain is built from TRBV5-4 and TRBJ2-1, with D maybe TRBD2 (6 bases). The CDR3 spans 15 residues. Germline V gene lookup returns CDR1 SGHNT and CDR2 YYREEE (reference sequence). Trimming removed 2 bases from V and 3 bases from J, with 12 bases in between. CDR3 in amino acids: CASSLGGILYNEQFF. Written as DNA, the CDR3 is TGTGCCAGCAGCTTAGGAGGGATCCTCTACAATGAGCAGTTCTTC.

This clone has only one observation. The CDR3 spells CASTLNRGYEQYF. The CDR3 nucleotides read TGCGCCAGCACCTTAAACAGGGGCTACGAGCAGTACTTC. The V and J genes are TRBV5-1 and TRBJ2-7; 7 nucleotides match TRBD1. V lost 6 bases and J lost 3; bases outside the gene matches: 6. The CDR3 has 13 amino acids. Germline values: CDR1 SGHRS, CDR2 YFSETQ.

The chain joins TRBV14 to TRBJ1-4, with 9 bases matching TRBD1. This CDR3 comprises 14 residues. V shed 4 bases and J 8 bases; nucleotides not matched to a gene: 5. CDR1 is SGHDN and CDR2 is FVKESK in the germline V gene. CDR3 DNA: TGTGCCAGCAGCCCGGGACAGGGCGGAGAAAAACTGTTTTTT. Its translation: CASSPGQGGEKLFF.

This clone showed up just once. The chain employs TRBV25-1 and TRBJ2-7; tentatively, D is TRBD2 (7 bases). Deletions cut 1 base from V and 3 bases from J, with 16 bases between. The germline V gene has CDR1 MGHDK and CDR2 SYGVNS. CDR3 length: 16 residues. The CDR3 region is CASSEFSSRGGYEQYF. CDR3 bases: TGTGCCAGCAGTGAATTTTCTTCGAGGGGGGGCTACGAGCAGTACTTC.

The chain links TRBV10-2 to TRBJ1-5, with a tentative D call TRBD1 (5 bases). CDR3 length equals 15 residues. V was shortened by 3 bases and J by 6 bases, with 15 bases between the two germline ends. CDR1 and CDR2 (germline): WSHSY, SAAADI. The CDR3 spells CASSDPTGNLQPQHF. CDR3 bases: TGCGCCAGCAGTGACCCCACAGGTAACCTTCAGCCCCAGCATTTT.

The V gene is TRBV28, the J gene TRBJ2-3; tentatively, D is TRBD1 (5 bases). The CDR3 runs 18 residues. CDR1 and CDR2 from the germline V gene are MDHEN and SYDVKM. V was clipped by 6 bases and J by 2 bases, with 24 bases between them. The CDR3 region has the DNA TGTGCCAGCAGCCGTTTATGGCTGACAGCCCGAAACACAGATACGCAGTATTTT. Translated, it gives CASSRLWLTARNTDTQYF.

V and J are TRBV6-6 and TRBJ1-1, with 9 bases identical to TRBD1. Trimming cost V 6 bases and J 0 bases; bases outside gene matches: 5. This CDR3 region has 15 residues. CDR1 MNHNY and CDR2 SVGAGI come from the germline V gene (reference sequence). The CDR3 loop reads CASRGTGLMNTEAFF. Written as DNA, the CDR3 is TGTGCCAGCAGGGGGACAGGGCTCATGAACACTGAAGCTTTCTTT.